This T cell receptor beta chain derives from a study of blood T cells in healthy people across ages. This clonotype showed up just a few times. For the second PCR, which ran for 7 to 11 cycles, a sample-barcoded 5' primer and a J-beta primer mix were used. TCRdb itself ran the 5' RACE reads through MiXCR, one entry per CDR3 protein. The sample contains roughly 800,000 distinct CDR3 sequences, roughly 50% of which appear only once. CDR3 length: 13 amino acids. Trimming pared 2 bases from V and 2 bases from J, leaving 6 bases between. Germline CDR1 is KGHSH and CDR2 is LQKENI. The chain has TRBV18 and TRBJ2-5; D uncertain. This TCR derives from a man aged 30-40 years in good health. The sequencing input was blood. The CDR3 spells CASSPSLQETQYF. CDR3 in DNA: TGTGCCAGCTCACCAAGCCTGCAAGAGACCCAGTACTTC.